The clone carrying this TCR beta chain was observed a few times. Its antigen is still unknown. Template switching, a step in the protocol, added a universal primer site, and cDNA carried unique molecular identifiers. One entry per CDR3 protein results from TCRdb running MiXCR on the 5' RACE reads. The sample records about 690,000 distinct CDR3 sequences, around 21% being singletons. These data belong to a study of identical twins. Overall study results and limits: Out-of-frame TCR alpha sharing in monozygotic twins exceeded recombination model predictions.

The V end lost 3 bases, the J end lost 2 bases, and 11 bases lay between the germline ends. Germline lookup yields CDR1 SGHKS and CDR2 YYEKEE (reference sequence). This CDR3 comprises 14 residues. The same sample was also studied in work on T cells expressing NK-cell markers. That publication notes: Underlying the TCR beta repertoires were sorted CD3+CD56+NKG2C+, CD3+CD56+NKG2C- and CD3+CD56-NKG2C+ T cells. For several donors, the dominant NKG2C+ clonotypes made up about 1.0-7.5% of their CD8+ T cells.

The chain uses TRBV5-5 and TRBJ1-2, with no clear D. The clonotype was recovered from a woman aged 18-29 years in good health. Specimen: PBMCs. CDR3 amino acids: CASSSGLTNYGYTF. The CDR3 DNA reads as TGTGCCAGCAGCTCCGGACTGACGAACTATGGCTACACCTTC.